Listed below are T cell receptor beta chains from one sample, sequenced in a study of CD4 and CD8 cells across lung adenocarcinoma regions. TCRdb fed the PCR reads into MiXCR, producing one record per CDR3 protein. The sample includes thousands of distinct CDR3 sequences, 60% of them seen just once. The sequenced material came from CD4+ T cells from the center of a lung tumor. These receptors originate from a male donor with lung adenocarcinoma. The CD4 and CD8 labels of this study may be unreliable. Both conserved end residues are part of each CDR3. D genes are given only for firm matches. For some rows the clone size is stated as once, few or many, or as a class when expanded; others skip it.

TGTGCCAGCAGTGAGGACCAACTGTGGGCGGACACTGAAGCTTTCTTT | CASSEDQLWADTEAFF | TRBJ1-1 | . | . | TRBV6-1
TGTGCCAGCAGTCGGACTAGCACTTACGAGCAGTACTTC | CASSRTSTYEQYF | TRBJ2-7 | . | TRBD2 | TRBV6-1
TGTGCCAGCAGTGAACGACAGGGGGCGCGATATGGCTACACCTTC | CASSERQGARYGYTF | TRBJ1-2 | . | TRBD1 | TRBV6-1
TGTGCCACGAGGCTAAGAGCCAAAAATATTCAGTATTTT | CATRLRAKNIQYF | TRBJ2-3 | . | . | TRBV6-1
TGTGCCAGCAGATCTAGCGGGGGTGGAGGGGGCAAAGAGACCCAGTACTTC | CASRSSGGGGGKETQYF | TRBJ2-5 | large | TRBD2 | TRBV6-5
TGTGCCAGCAGTGAAAAGGGAATCAGCTCGCGGGGCTACACCTTC | CASSEKGISSRGYTF | TRBJ1-2 | . | . | TRBV6-1
TGTGCCAACAGTGAAAATGCCGGGGAGCTGTTTTTT | CANSENAGELFF | TRBJ2-2 | . | . | TRBV6-1
TGTGCCAGCAGCTATACCGGGACTACCTACAATGAGCAGTTCTTC | CASSYTGTTYNEQFF | TRBJ2-1 | few | TRBD2 | TRBV7-2
TGTGCCAGCAGTGAAGGGGTCAGATATCGATCAACAGATACGCAGTATTTT | CASSEGVRYRSTDTQYF | TRBJ2-3 | . | . | TRBV6-1
TGTGCCAGCAGCCTGGGACTGGCCGGGGCGAGTGAGCAGTTCTTC | CASSLGLAGASEQFF | TRBJ2-1 | . | . | TRBV7-8
TGTGCCAGCAGGTTGAACACTGAAGCTTTCTTT | CASRLNTEAFF | TRBJ1-1 | . | . | TRBV6-1
TGTGCCAGCAGTGAAGAAACTGTTAGTTGGGATGAGCAGTTCTTC | CASSEETVSWDEQFF | TRBJ2-1 | few | . | TRBV6-1
TGTGCCAGCATCCCCCAGAACACCGGGGAGCTGTTTTTT | CASIPQNTGELFF | TRBJ2-2 | medium-sized | . | TRBV6-1
TGTGCCAGCAGTTTAACGGGAGGGGAAGATACGCAGTATTTT | CASSLTGGEDTQYF | TRBJ2-3 | . | TRBD2 | TRBV12-3/TRBV12-4
TGTGCCACCAGTGACCCCCGTGGCTCGGGGCTGTGGGCCAAAAATACGCAGTACTTC | CATSDPRGSGLWAKNTQYF | TRBJ2-4 | . | . | TRBV24-1
TGTGCCAGCAGTGAAAATGCCGGGGAGCTGTTTTTT | CASSENAGELFF | TRBJ2-2 | . | . | TRBV6-1
TGTGCCAGCAGCAACACAGGGGGCTATGAGCAGTTCTTC | CASSNTGGYEQFF | TRBJ2-1 | . | TRBD1 | TRBV7-2
TGTGCCAGCAGCACAATCTACAATGAGCAGTTCTTC | CASSTIYNEQFF | TRBJ2-1 | few | . | TRBV7-8
TGTGCCAGCAGCCGGGACAGTAATCAGCCCCAGCATTTT | CASSRDSNQPQHF | TRBJ1-5 | . | TRBD1 | TRBV3-1
TGTGCCAGCAGTGTGGAACAGGGGGCGGGATATGAGCAGTTCTTC | CASSVEQGAGYEQFF | TRBJ2-1 | . | TRBD1 | TRBV6-1
TGTGCCAGCAGTCCGTTCGGGACACCTGAAGAGACCCAGTACTTC | CASSPFGTPEETQYF | TRBJ2-5 | few | . | TRBV12-3/TRBV12-4
TGTGCGAGCAACAAGGCTGGGAGCACAGATGAGCAGTTTTTT | CASNKAGSTDEQFF | TRBJ2-3 | . | . | TRBV6-2/TRBV6-3
TGTGCCAGCCGCAAGCGGGAGGGTGAGCAGTTCTTC | CASRKREGEQFF | TRBJ2-1 | medium-sized | TRBD2 | TRBV12-3/TRBV12-4
TGTGCCAGCAGCACAGGGTACGGGAGGGGCGAGCAGTACTTC | CASSTGYGRGEQYF | TRBJ2-7 | . | TRBD2 | TRBV7-2
TGTGCCAACAGCTCGGATCGGAACTATGGCTACACCTTC | CANSSDRNYGYTF | TRBJ1-2 | . | . | TRBV7-2
TGTGCCGCGGGACCGGGAGCCGAATTTACGCAGTATTTT | CAAGPGAEFTQYF | TRBJ2-3 | . | . | TRBV10-3
TGCGCCAGCAGACCGGGACTAGGAGCCACAGATACGCAGTATTTT | CASRPGLGATDTQYF | TRBJ2-3 | . | TRBD2 | TRBV10-1
TGTGCCAGCAACCGGGACAGGGGCGAAAAACTGTTTTTT | CASNRDRGEKLFF | TRBJ1-4 | . | TRBD1 | TRBV6-1
TGCGCCAGCGAAAAGGACAGAGCTACCTACAATGAGCAGTTCTTC | CASEKDRATYNEQFF | TRBJ2-1 | . | . | TRBV10-2
TGTGCCAGCAGTGGGGGGGTCGGGGGCCGTGACGAAGAGACCCAGTACTTC | CASSGGVGGRDEETQYF | TRBJ2-5 | . | . | TRBV6-1
TGTGCCAGCTGCCCACTAGCGGGGGGGTACAATGAGCAGTTCTTC | CASCPLAGGYNEQFF | TRBJ2-1 | few | TRBD2 | TRBV11-1
TGTGCCAGCAGTTTCCTAAAGGGAGAGCAGTTCTTC | CASSFLKGEQFF | TRBJ2-1 | . | . | TRBV6-5
TGTGCCAGCAGTGAGGAGACTAGCGGGGGCTACGAGCAGTACTTC | CASSEETSGGYEQYF | TRBJ2-7 | . | TRBD2 | TRBV6-1
TGTGCCTGGAGTGTAAGGCGGACAGGGGGGTATGGCTACACCTTC | CAWSVRRTGGYGYTF | TRBJ1-2 | . | TRBD1 | TRBV30
TGTGCCAGCAGATCGGGGGGGGGCACAGATACGCAGTATTTT | CASRSGGGTDTQYF | TRBJ2-3 | . | TRBD2 | TRBV6-1
TGTGCCAGCAGTGGGGACGGATCTCACACTGAAGCTTTCTTT | CASSGDGSHTEAFF | TRBJ1-1 | few | . | TRBV6-1
TGTGCGGGCAGTGGGCAGGCCGACCCAGATACCCAGTATTTC | CAGSGQADPDTQYF | TRBJ2-3 | . | . | TRBV6-1
TGTGCCAGCACCGAAATCGGGGCGCTTGGGGCCAACGTCCTGACTTTC | CASTEIGALGANVLTF | TRBJ2-6 | medium-sized | . | TRBV6-1
TGTGCCAGCCGTGTCGAAAACACCATATATTTT | CASRVENTIYF | TRBJ1-3 | medium-sized | . | TRBV6-1
TGTGCCAGCAGTCTGGGGACAGGGATAGTAAATGAGCAGTTCTTC | CASSLGTGIVNEQFF | TRBJ2-1 | medium-sized | TRBD1 | TRBV3-1
TGTGCCACCAGCAGAGATTCGGGGGGTGCGGGCTACGAGCAGTACTTC | CATSRDSGGAGYEQYF | TRBJ2-7 | . | TRBD2 | TRBV15
TGTGCCAGCAGACATCGGCGGGATGAGCAGTTCTTC | CASRHRRDEQFF | TRBJ2-1 | few | . | TRBV27
TGTGCCATCACGGCAGGTAGGGACACTGAAGCTTTCTTT | CAITAGRDTEAFF | TRBJ1-1 | once | . | TRBV10-3
TGTGCCAGCGGCCCGGAACTAGCGGGATCCTACGAGCAGTACTTC | CASGPELAGSYEQYF | TRBJ2-7 | . | TRBD2 | TRBV7-8
TGTGCCAGCAGTTACTCCCGGGACATCACCTCCTACGAGCAGTACTTC | CASSYSRDITSYEQYF | TRBJ2-7 | few | . | TRBV6-5
TGTGCCAGCAGTTTTGGGCTAGCGGGGGCCGGGGAGCTGTTTTTT | CASSFGLAGAGELFF | TRBJ2-2 | . | TRBD2 | TRBV12-3/TRBV12-4
TGTGCCAGCTACAAGTGGACTAGCGGCACAGATACGCAGTATTTT | CASYKWTSGTDTQYF | TRBJ2-3 | . | TRBD2 | TRBV6-1
TGTGCCAGCAGCCAAGATTTCTACGGTATTCAGTACTTC | CASSQDFYGIQYF | TRBJ2-4 | . | . | TRBV4-2
TGTGCCAGCAGCTTACAGGGAGGTCAGCCCCAGCATTTT | CASSLQGGQPQHF | TRBJ1-5 | . | . | TRBV7-2
TGTGCCAGCAGCGGCCCCTCCGGGCCCTACAATGAGCAGTTCTTC | CASSGPSGPYNEQFF | TRBJ2-1 | . | . | TRBV6-1
TGTGCTTACCGGGAGCCGGGGGGCCAAGAGACCCAGTACTTC | CAYREPGGQETQYF | TRBJ2-5 | . | TRBD2 | TRBV10-3
TGTGCCAGCAGCACCGGACTAGCGGGAGGGTTGGCAGATACGCAGTATTTT | CASSTGLAGGLADTQYF | TRBJ2-3 | few | TRBD2 | TRBV7-2
TGCGCCAGTAGACAGCTACCGAACACCGGGGAGCTGTTTTTT | CASRQLPNTGELFF | TRBJ2-2 | . | . | TRBV10-1
TGTGCCAGCAGGGGCGGACGGGGGGGCGACACAGAGACCCAGTATTTT | CASRGGRGGDTETQYF | TRBJ2-3 | . | TRBD2 | TRBV7-6
TGTGCCAGCGGTCGGGGGGGGCAGGACTTC | CASGRGGQDF | TRBJ2-7 | few | TRBD2 | TRBV6-1